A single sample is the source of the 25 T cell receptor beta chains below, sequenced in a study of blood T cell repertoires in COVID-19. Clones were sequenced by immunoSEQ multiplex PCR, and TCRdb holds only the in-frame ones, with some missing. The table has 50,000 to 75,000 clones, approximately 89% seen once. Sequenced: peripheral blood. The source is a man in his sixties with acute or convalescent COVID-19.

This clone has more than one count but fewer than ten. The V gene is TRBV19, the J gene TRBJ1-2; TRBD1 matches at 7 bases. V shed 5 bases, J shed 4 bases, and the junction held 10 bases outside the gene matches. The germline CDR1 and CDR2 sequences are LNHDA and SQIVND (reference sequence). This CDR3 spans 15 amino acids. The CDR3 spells CASSSTGLSTYGYTF. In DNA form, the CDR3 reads TGTGCCAGTAGTTCGACAGGGCTGTCGACCTATGGCTACACCTTC.

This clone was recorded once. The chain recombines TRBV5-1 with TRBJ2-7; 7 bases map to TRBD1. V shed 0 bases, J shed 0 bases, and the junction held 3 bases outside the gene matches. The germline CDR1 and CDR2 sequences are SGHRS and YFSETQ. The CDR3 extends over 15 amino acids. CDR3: CASSLGTGASYEQYF. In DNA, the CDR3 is TGCGCCAGCAGCTTGGGGACAGGAGCCTCCTACGAGCAGTACTTC. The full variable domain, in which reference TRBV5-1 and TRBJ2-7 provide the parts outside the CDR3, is KAGVTQTPRYLIKTRGQQVTLSCSPISGHRSVSWYQQTPGQGLQFLFEYFSETQRNKGNFPGRFSGRQFSNSRSEMNVSTLELGDSALYLCASSLGTGASYEQYFGPGTRLTVT.

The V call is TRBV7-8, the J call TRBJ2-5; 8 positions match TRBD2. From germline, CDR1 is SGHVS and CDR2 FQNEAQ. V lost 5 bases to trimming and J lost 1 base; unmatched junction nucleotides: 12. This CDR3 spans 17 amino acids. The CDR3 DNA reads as TGTGCCAGCAGCCTTGGGTTTGGCGGGGGGTCCCAAGAGACCCAGTACTTC. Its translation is CASSLGFGGGSQETQYF. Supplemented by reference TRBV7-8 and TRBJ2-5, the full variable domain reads GAGVSQSPRYKVAKRGQDVALRCDPISGHVSLFWYQQALGQGPEFLTYFQNEAQLDKSGLPSDRFFAERPEGSVSTLKIQRTQQEDSAVYLCASSLGFGGGSQETQYFGPGTRLLVL.

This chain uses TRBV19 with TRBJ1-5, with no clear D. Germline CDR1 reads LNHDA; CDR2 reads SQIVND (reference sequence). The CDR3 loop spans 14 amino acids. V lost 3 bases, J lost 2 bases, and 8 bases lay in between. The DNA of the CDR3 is TGTGCCAGTAGTATTGGGGAGGGCAATCAGCCCCAGCATTTT. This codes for CASSIGEGNQPQHF.

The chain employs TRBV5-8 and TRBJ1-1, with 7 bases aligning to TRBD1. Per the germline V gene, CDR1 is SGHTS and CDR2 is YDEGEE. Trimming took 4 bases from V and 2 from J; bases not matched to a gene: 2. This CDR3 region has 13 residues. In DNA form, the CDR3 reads TGTGCCAGCAGCCGGGACAGAAACACTGAAGCTTTCTTT. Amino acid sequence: CASSRDRNTEAFF.

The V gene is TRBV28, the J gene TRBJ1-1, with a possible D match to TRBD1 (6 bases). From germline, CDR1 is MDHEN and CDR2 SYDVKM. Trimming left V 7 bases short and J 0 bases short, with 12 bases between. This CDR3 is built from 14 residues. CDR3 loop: CASTHGTLNTEAFF. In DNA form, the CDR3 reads TGTGCCAGCACCCACGGGACACTGAACACTGAAGCTTTCTTT.

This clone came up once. Here the CDR3 DNA reads TGTGCCAGCAGCTTGGTAGCCGGGGACAGTGAAGCTTTCTTT. This encodes CASSLVAGDSEAFF. The V gene is TRBV5-4, the J gene TRBJ1-1; TRBD1 agrees at 7 bases. Germline V gives CDR1 SGHNT, CDR2 YYREEE (reference sequence). V dropped 0 bases and J dropped 7; count of bases not matched to a gene: 6. This CDR3 is 14 amino acids long.

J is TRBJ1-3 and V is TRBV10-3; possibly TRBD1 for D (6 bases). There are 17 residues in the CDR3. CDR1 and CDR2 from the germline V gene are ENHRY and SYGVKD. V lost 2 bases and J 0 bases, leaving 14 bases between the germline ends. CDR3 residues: CAISEPQGRISGNTIYF. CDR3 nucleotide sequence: TGTGCCATCAGTGAGCCCCAGGGGCGGATCTCTGGAAACACCATATATTTT.

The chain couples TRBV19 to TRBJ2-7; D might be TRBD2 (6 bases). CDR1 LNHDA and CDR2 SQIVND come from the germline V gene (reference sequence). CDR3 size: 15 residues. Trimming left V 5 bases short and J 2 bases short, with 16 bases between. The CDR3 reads CASSPGHPSAYEQYF. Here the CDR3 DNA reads TGTGCCAGTAGTCCCGGACACCCTAGCGCCTACGAGCAGTACTTC.

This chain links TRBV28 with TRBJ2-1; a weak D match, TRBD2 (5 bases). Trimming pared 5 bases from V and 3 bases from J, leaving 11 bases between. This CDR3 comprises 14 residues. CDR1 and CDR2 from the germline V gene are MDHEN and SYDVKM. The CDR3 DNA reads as TGTGCCAGCAGTCCTACTAGTCTCTACAATGAGCAGTTCTTC. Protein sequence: CASSPTSLYNEQFF.

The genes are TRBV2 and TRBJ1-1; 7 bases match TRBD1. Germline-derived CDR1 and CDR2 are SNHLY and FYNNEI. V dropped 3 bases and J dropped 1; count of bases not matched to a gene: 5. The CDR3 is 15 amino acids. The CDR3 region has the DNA TGTGCCAGCAGTGATGTGGAGGGGGCGAACACTGAAGCTTTCTTT. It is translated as CASSDVEGANTEAFF.

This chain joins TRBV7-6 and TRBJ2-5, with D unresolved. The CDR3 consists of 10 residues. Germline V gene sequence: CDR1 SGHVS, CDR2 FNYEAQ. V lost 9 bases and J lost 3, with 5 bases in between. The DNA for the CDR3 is TGTGCCAGTGGAGAAGAGACCCAGTACTTC. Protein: CASGEETQYF. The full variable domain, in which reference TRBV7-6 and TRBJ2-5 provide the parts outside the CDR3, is GAGVSQSPRYKVTKRGQDVALRCDPISGHVSLYWYRQALGQGPEFLTYFNYEAQQDKSGLPNDRFSAERPEGSISTLTIQRTEQRDSAMYRCASGEETQYFGPGTRLLVL.

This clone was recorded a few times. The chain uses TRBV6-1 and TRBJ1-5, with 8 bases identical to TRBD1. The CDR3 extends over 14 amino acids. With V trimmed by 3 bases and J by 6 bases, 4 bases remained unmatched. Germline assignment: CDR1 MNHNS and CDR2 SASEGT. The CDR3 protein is CASSEDRVFQPQHF. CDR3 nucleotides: TGTGCCAGCAGTGAGGACAGGGTTTTTCAGCCCCAGCATTTT.

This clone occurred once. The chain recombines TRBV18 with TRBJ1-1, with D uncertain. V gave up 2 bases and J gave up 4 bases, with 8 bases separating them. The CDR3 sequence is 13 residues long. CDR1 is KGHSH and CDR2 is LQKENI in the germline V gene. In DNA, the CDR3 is TGTGCCAGCTCACCAAACGCAGGCACTGAAGCTTTCTTT. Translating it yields CASSPNAGTEAFF.

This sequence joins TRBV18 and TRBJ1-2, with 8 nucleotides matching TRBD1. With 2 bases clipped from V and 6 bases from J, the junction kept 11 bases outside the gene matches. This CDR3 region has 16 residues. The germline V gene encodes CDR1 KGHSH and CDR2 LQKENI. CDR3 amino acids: CASSPKRGQGFDGYTF. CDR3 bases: TGTGCCAGCTCACCAAAACGAGGACAGGGATTTGATGGCTACACCTTC.

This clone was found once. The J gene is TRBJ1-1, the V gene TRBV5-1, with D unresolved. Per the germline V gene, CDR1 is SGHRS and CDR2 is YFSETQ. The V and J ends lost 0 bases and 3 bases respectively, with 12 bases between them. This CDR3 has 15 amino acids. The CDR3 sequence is CASSLDGAGDTEAFF. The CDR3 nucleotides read TGCGCCAGCAGCTTGGACGGAGCCGGGGACACTGAAGCTTTCTTT.

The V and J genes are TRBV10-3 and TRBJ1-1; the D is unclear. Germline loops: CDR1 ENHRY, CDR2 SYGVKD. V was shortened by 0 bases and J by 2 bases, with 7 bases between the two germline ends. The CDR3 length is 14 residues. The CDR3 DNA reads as TGTGCCATCAGTGAGTCGCCAGTCAACACTGAAGCTTTCTTT. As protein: CAISESPVNTEAFF.

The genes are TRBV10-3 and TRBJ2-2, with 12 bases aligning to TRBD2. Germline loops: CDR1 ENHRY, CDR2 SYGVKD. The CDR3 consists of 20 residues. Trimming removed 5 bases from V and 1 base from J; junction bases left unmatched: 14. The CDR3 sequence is CAISMGRGPTSGGNTGELFF. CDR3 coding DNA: TGTGCCATCAGTATGGGACGGGGACCGACTAGCGGGGGGAACACCGGGGAGCTGTTTTTT.

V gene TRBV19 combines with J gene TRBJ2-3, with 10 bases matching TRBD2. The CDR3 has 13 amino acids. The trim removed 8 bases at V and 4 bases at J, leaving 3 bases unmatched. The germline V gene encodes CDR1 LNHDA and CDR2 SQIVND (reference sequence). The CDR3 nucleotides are TGTGCCAGTGGAGCGGGAGGGGCAGATACGCAGTATTTT. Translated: CASGAGGADTQYF.

CDR3 bases: TGTGCCAGCAGCTCCCCAGGGGCCAATTACTCCTACGAGCAGTACTTC. Residues: CASSSPGANYSYEQYF. The V gene is TRBV7-9, the J gene TRBJ2-7; the D gene is possibly TRBD1 (6 bases). The germline V and J ends were trimmed by 4 bases and 0 bases, with 16 bases remaining between them. The CDR3 sequence is 16 residues long. Germline loops: CDR1 SEHNR, CDR2 FQNEAQ (reference sequence). Supplemented by reference TRBV7-9 and TRBJ2-7, the full variable domain reads DTGVSQNPRHKITKRGQNVTFRCDPISEHNRLYWYRQTLGQGPEFLTYFQNEAQLEKSRLLSDRFSAERPKGSFSTLEIQRTEQGDSAMYLCASSSPGANYSYEQYFGPGTRLTVT.

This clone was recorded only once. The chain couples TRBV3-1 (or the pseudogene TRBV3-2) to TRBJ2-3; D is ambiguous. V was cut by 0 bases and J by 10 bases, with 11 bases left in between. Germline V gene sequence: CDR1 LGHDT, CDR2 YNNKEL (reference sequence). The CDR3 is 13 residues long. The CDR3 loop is CASSQEGATPQYF. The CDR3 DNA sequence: TGTGCCAGCAGCCAAGAAGGAGCGACCCCGCAGTATTTT.

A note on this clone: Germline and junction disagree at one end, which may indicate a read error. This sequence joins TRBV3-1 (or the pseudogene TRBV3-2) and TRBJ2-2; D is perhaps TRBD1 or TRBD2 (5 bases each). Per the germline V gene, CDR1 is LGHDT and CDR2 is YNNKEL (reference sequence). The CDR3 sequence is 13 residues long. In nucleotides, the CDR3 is TGTGTCAGCAGGGAACTAGGAACCGGGGAGCTGTTTTTT. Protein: CVSRELGTGELFF.

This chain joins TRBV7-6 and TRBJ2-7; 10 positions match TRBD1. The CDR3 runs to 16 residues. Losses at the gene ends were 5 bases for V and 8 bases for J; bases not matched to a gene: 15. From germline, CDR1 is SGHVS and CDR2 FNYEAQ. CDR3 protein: CASSQGAGTGVGKQYF. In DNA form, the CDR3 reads TGTGCCAGCAGCCAAGGAGCCGGGACAGGGGTTGGCAAGCAGTACTTC.

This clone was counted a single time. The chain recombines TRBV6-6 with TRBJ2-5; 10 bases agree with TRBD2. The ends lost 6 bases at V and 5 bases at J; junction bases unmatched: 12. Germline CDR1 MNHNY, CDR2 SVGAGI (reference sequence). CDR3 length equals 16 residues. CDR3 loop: CASSSTSGVDRETQYF. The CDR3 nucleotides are TGTGCCAGCAGCTCAACTAGCGGGGTCGATCGGGAGACCCAGTACTTC.

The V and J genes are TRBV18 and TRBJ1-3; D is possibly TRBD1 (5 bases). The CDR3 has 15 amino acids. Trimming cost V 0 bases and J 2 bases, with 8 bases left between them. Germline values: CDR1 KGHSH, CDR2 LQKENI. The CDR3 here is CASSPPGGAGNTIYF. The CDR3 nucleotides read TGTGCCAGCTCACCACCTGGAGGGGCTGGAAACACCATATATTTT.